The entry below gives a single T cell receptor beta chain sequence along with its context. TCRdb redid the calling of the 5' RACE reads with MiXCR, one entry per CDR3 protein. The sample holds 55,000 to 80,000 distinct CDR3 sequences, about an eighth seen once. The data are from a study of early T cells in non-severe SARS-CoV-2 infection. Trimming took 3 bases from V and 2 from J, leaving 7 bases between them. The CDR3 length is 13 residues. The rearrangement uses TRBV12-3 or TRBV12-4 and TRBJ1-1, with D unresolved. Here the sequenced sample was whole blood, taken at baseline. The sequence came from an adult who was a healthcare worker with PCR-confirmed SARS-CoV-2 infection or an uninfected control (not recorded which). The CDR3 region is CASSFGPNTEAFF. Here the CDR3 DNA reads TGTGCCAGCAGTTTCGGTCCCAACACTGAAGCTTTCTTT.